Sequencing of this T cell receptor (beta chain) was carried out in a study (dated by TCRdb to between 2014 and 2017). In the study overall: Whether tumor-infiltrating Tregs in breast cancer are recruited from blood Tregs or converted in situ from other CD4+ T cell subsets was tested. Study-wide findings and limitations: The greatest overlap of tumor-infiltrating Treg TCR alpha and beta sequences was with tumor naive CD4+ T cells, followed next by blood naive CD4+ T cells. Tumor memory CD4+ T cell TCR gene usage was found to cluster with blood and lymph node memory CD4+ cells and with lymph node naive CD4+ cells. Rather than covering whole repertoires, validation in the larger cohort was restricted to a single TCR beta V-J rearrangement. Among about 21 patients, about 12% of tumor Treg TRBV12-4/TRBJ1-2 sequences were shared with naive CD4+ cells, versus under 2.4% with blood Tregs or memory cells.

Cells that were CD4+CD25+CD127-/low were isolated as Tregs. In a larger group of 20 to 25 breast cancer patients, a single TRBV12-4/TRBJ1-2 rearrangement was sequenced in tumor Tregs and in blood Treg, naive and memory CD4+ cells. Tumor tissue and lymph nodes obtained from ipsilateral axillary dissection were perfused with PBS, minced and then digested with collagenase I and hyaluronidase. A purity exceeding 90% was confirmed by FACS for the sorted cell populations. This clonotype is categorized as medium-sized (0.01 to 0.1%). The antigen it recognizes is unknown. Base qualities are not provided; no much larger clone lies one nucleotide away. Library preparation employed multiplex PCR. This sample was sequenced with an Ion Torrent PGM. Adaptor-ligated barcode primers were used to amplify TRBV12-4/TRBJ1-2 clonotypes in the approximately 25-patient analysis. The Ion Personal Genome Machine system was used to sequence TRBV12-4/TRBJ1-2 amplicons from the roughly 23-patient cohort. In the source study's methods: For each of nine subset-tissue groups, sequencing data from the five patients were combined, and the groups were compared by unsupervised clustering of TCR gene usage. The Morisita-Horn index was used to calculate repertoire similarity, with shared sequences weighted according to their contribution to each repertoire. TCRdb reanalyzed the raw reads on its own, using fastp at Q25 for trimming and MiXCR for clone calling, and kept in-frame beta chains. For every CDR3 protein sequence, its rows merge into one entry that carries the most common genes and DNA. What appears here as the V and J calls and clone size reflects TCRdb's work, not the paper's. In this sample the table shows some 540 distinct CDR3 sequences, 18% of which occur a single time. The ten largest clones capture approximately 19% of the sample.

The CDR3 goes from the cysteine to the phenylalanine over 14 residues. Only CDR3 DNA remains: 42 bases, in frame from the first base. V gives up 1 base and J gives up 8 bases, and the segment between their germline ends measures 14 bases. Here the chain combines TRBV12-3 or TRBV12-4 and TRBJ1-2, with TRBD1 as a weak D call on 5 bases. The sample taken for sequencing was tumor-infiltrating Tregs sorted from the breast tumor. This clonotype originated in a female donor with breast cancer. In nucleotide form, the sequence is TGTGCCAGCAGTTTAGGGCAGGGCCTCAGGGGCTACACCTTC. Translated, this gives CASSLGQGLRGYTF.